The entry below gives a single T cell receptor beta chain sequence along with its context. All the patients suffered relapse after autologous stem cell transplantation, and brentuximab vedotin exposure differed. Investigators isolated CD4+ T cells from thawed PBMCs through magnetic negative selection. CDR1 and CDR2 from the germline V gene are SGHNT and YENEEA. Trimming took off 5 bases at V and 5 bases at J, with 16 bases between the two ends. This CDR3 has 14 residues. This sample was included in a study of PD-1 blockade in classical Hodgkin lymphoma. Libraries were prepared by immunoSEQ multiplex PCR; TCRdb keeps only in-frame clonotypes and omits some of them. The repertoire holds around 6,000 clones, with less than 80% as singletons.

The material sequenced was CD4+ T cells from blood, taken at baseline. This clonotype originated in a human donor with classical Hodgkin lymphoma. This sequence joins TRBV11-3 and TRBJ2-7; the D gene is possibly TRBD1 (5 bases). CDR3 DNA: TGTGCCAGCAGCGGGGCTGTCGGTTTGGACGAGCAGTACTTC. It codes for CASSGAVGLDEQYF.